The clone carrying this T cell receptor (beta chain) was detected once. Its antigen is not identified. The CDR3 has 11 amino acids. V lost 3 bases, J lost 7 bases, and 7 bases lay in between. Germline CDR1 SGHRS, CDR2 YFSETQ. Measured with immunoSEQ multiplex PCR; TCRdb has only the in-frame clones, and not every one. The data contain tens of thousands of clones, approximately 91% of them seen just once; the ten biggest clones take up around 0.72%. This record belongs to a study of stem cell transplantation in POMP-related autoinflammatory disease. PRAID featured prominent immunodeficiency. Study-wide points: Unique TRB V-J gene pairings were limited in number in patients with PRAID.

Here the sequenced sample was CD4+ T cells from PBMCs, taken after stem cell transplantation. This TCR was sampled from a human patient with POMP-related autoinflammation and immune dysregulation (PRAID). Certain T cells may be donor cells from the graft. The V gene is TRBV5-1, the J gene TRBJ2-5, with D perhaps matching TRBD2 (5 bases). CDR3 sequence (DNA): TGCGCCAGCAGCTCTGAGGGGACCCAGTACTTC. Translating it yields CASSSEGTQYF.